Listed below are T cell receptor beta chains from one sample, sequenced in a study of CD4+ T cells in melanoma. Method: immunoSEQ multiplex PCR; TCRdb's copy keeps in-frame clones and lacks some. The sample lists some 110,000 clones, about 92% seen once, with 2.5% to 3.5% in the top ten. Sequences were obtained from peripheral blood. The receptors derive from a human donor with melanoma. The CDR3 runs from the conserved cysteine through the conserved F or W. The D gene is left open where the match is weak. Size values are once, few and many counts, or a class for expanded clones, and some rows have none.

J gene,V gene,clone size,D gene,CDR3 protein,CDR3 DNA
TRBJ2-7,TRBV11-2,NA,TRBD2,CASSFSLAGAYEQYF,TGTGCCAGCAGCTTCTCCCTAGCGGGGGCCTACGAGCAGTACTTC
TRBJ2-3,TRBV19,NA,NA,CASSMSRTTDTQYF,TGTGCCAGTAGTATGTCTAGGACCACAGATACGCAGTATTTT
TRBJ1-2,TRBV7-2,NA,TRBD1,CASSLGDRVYGYTF,TGTGCCAGCAGCTTAGGGGACAGGGTTTATGGCTACACCTTC
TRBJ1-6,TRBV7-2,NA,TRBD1,CASSPGTVDSPLHF,TGTGCCAGCAGCCCGGGGACAGTGGATTCACCCCTCCACTTT
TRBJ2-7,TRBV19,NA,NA,CASSIRPGGLEQYF,TGTGCCAGTAGTATACGTCCCGGGGGACTCGAGCAGTACTTC
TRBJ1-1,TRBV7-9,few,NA,CASSYSGTEAFF,TGTGCCAGCAGCTACAGCGGCACTGAAGCTTTCTTT
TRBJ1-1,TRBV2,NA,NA,CASSPTSGPASEAFF,TGTGCCAGCAGCCCAACCTCCGGGCCCGCCTCAGAAGCTTTCTTT
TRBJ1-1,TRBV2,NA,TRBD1,CASRVDRVDEAFF,TGTGCCAGCAGAGTGGACAGGGTCGATGAAGCTTTCTTT
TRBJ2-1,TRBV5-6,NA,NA,CASSLGPGGGNEQFF,TGTGCCAGCAGCTTAGGGCCCGGGGGAGGCAATGAGCAGTTCTTC
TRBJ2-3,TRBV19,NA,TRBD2,CASSSSGTSRTDTQYF,TGTGCCAGTAGTTCCTCCGGGACTAGCCGCACAGATACGCAGTATTTT
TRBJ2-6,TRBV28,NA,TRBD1,CASSFQGEGANVLTF,TGTGCCAGCAGTTTTCAGGGGGAGGGGGCCAACGTCCTGACTTTC
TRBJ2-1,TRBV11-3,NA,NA,CASSLDGNNNEQFF,TGTGCCAGCAGCTTAGACGGGAACAACAATGAGCAGTTCTTC
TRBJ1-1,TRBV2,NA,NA,CASSSGRGTEAFF,TGTGCCAGCAGTTCTGGGCGCGGCACTGAAGCTTTCTTT
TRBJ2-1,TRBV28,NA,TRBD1,CASRGPGQGVDEQFF,TGTGCCAGCAGGGGTCCGGGACAGGGTGTAGATGAGCAGTTCTTC
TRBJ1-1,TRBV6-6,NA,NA,CASSQQGTEAFF,TGTGCCAGCAGTCAACAGGGTACTGAAGCTTTCTTT
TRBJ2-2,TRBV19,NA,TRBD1,CASQGSRGTGELFF,TGTGCCAGTCAGGGGAGCAGGGGGACCGGGGAGCTGTTTTTT
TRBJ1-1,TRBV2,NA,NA,CASSIWWTEAFF,TGTGCCAGCAGTATTTGGTGGACTGAAGCTTTCTTT
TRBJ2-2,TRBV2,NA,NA,CASSESPRTGELFF,TGTGCCAGCAGTGAATCCCCCAGGACCGGGGAGCTGTTTTTT
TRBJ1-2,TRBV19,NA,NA,CASSPQGNYGYTF,TGTGCCAGTAGCCCGCAGGGGAACTATGGCTACACCTTC
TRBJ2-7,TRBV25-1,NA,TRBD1,CASSEDRRSYEQYF,TGTGCCAGCAGTGAGGACAGGCGGTCCTACGAGCAGTACTTC
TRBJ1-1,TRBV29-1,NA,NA,CSVEARLGRAFF,TGCAGCGTTGAAGCTCGATTGGGAAGAGCTTTCTTT
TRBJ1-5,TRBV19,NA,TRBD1,CASSRTGPFGNQPQHF,TGTGCCAGTAGTCGGACAGGGCCGTTTGGCAATCAGCCCCAGCATTTT